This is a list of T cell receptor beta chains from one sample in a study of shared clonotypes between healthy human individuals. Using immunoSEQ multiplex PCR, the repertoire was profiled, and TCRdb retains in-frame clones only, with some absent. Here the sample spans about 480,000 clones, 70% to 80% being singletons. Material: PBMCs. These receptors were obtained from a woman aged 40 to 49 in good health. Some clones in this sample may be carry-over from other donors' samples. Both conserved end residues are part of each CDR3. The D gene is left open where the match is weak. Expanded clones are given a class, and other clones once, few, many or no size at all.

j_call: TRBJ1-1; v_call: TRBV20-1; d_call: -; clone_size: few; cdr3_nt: TGCAGTGTTTGGAAACAGGGAGCAGCTTTCTTT; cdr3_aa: CSVWKQGAAFF
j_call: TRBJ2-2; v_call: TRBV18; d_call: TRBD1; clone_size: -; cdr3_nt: TGTGCCAGCTCCGCCTCAGGGGGCTCGAACACCGGGGAGCTGTTTTTT; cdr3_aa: CASSASGGSNTGELFF
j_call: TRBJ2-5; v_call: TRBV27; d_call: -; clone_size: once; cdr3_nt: TGTGCCAGCAGAAGAATCCAAGAGACCCAGTACTTC; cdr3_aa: CASRRIQETQYF
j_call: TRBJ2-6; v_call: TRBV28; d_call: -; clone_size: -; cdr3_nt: TGTGCCAGCAGTTTTTCTGGGGCCAACGTCCTGACTTTC; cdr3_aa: CASSFSGANVLTF
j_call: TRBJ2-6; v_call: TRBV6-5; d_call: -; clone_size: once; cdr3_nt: TGTGCCAGCAGTTACGCGATTCCGAGGGGGGCCAACGTCCTGACTTTC; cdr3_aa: CASSYAIPRGANVLTF
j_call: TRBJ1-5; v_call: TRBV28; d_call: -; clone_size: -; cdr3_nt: TGTGCCAGCAGTCCTGGGACCGTCAATCAGCCCCAGCATTTT; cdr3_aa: CASSPGTVNQPQHF
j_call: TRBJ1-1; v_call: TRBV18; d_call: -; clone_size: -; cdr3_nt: TGTGCCAGCTCACCGGCAGAAATGAACACTGAAGCTTTCTTT; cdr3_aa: CASSPAEMNTEAFF
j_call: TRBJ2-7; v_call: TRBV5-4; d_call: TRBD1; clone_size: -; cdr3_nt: TGTGCCAGCAGCTTGGCGGGACAGTATTCCTACGAGCAGTACTTC; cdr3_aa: CASSLAGQYSYEQYF
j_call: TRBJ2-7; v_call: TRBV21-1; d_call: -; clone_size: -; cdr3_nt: TGTGCCAGCAGCAAAGGAAGCGGGAGCTACGAGCAGTACTTC; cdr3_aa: CASSKGSGSYEQYF
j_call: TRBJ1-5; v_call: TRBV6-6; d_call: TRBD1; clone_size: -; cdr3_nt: TGTGCCAGCAGCCCCGGGACAGTAAATCAGCCCCAGCATTTT; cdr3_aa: CASSPGTVNQPQHF
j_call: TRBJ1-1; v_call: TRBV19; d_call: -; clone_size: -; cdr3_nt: TGTGCCAGTAGTTCCCAGGGACGGCTGAACACTGAAGCTTTCTTT; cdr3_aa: CASSSQGRLNTEAFF
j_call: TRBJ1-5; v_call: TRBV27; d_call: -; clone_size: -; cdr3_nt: TGTGCCAGCAGTTTACAGGGTCGGCAGCCCCAGCATTTT; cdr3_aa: CASSLQGRQPQHF
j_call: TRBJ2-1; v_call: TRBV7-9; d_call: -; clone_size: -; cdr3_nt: TGTGCCAGCAGCTTAGGACCAGGGGGGCCCAAATACAATGAGCAGTTCTTC; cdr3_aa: CASSLGPGGPKYNEQFF
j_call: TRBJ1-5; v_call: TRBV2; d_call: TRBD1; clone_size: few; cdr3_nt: TGTGCCAGCAGCTCCGACAGGGGTACTCAGCCCCAGCATTTT; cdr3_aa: CASSSDRGTQPQHF
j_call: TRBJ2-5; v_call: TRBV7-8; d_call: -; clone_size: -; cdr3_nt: TGTGCCACCATCCTCAGGGTAGGGGAGACCCAGTACTTC; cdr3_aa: CATILRVGETQYF
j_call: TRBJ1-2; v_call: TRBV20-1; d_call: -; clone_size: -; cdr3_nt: TGCAGTGCTAGGGGGGATGGGGGCTACACCTTC; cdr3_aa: CSARGDGGYTF
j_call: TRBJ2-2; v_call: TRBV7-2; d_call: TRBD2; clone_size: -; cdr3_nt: TGTGCCAGCAGCTTAATAGCGGGAGGAGTCGGGGAGCTGTTTTTT; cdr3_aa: CASSLIAGGVGELFF
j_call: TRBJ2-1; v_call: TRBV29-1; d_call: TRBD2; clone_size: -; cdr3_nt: TGCAGCGTTGTTGGGGGGGTCCGTTCCTACAATGAGCAGTTCTTC; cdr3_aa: CSVVGGVRSYNEQFF
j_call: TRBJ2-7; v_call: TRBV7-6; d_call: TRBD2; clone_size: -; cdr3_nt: TGTGCCAGCAGCTTAGGGGGACTAGTCGCCGAGCAGTACTTC; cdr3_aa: CASSLGGLVAEQYF
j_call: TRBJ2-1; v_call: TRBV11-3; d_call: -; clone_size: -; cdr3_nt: TGTGCCAGCAGCGCCTCAACAGGGTACAATGAGCAGTTCTTC; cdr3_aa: CASSASTGYNEQFF
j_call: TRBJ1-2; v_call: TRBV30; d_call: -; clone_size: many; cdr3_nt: TGTGCCTGCCCAGGACGGACTAACTATGGCTACACCTTC; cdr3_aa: CACPGRTNYGYTF
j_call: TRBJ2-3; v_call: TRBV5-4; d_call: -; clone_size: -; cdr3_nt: TGTGCCAGCAGCCCATGGGGTGGTAGTAGCACAGATACGCAGTATTTT; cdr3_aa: CASSPWGGSSTDTQYF
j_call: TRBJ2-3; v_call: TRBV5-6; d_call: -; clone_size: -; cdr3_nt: TGTGCCAGCACCACGGCGTCAGGTCGAACGCAGTATTTT; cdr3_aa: CASTTASGRTQYF
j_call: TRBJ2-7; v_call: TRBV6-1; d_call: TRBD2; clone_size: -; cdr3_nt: TGTGCCAGCAGTGAAAGACTAGCGGGTTCGTACGAGCAGTACTTC; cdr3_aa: CASSERLAGSYEQYF
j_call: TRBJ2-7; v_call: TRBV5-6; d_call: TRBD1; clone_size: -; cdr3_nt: TGTGCCAGCAGCCCGGGACAGTCCTACGAGCAGTACTTC; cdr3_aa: CASSPGQSYEQYF
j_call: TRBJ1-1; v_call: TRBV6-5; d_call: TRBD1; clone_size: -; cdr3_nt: TGTGCCAGCAGCCAGACAGGGCCGGCGACTGAAGCTTTCTTT; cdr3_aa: CASSQTGPATEAFF